This is a list of T cell receptor beta chains from one sample in a study of blood T cells in healthy people across ages. TCRdb called the 5' RACE reads again in MiXCR, with one record for every CDR3 protein. The table has around 1,800,000 distinct CDR3 sequences, around 42% seen once. Sequenced: blood. These receptors came from a human donor in good health. Each CDR3 is given with its conserved first and last residue. The D gene is left open where the match is weak. The size entry is marked missing in some rows and otherwise reads once, few, many or a size class.

j_call: TRBJ2-5
v_call: TRBV27
clone_size: few
d_call: TRBD2
cdr3_nt: TGTGCCAGCAGTTTACTAGCGGACGTACAAGAGACCCAGTACTTC
cdr3_aa: CASSLLADVQETQYF

j_call: TRBJ2-4
v_call: TRBV30
clone_size: -
d_call: TRBD1
cdr3_nt: TGTGCCTGGCAATCGGACAGGGGCAATGAGCAGTACTTC
cdr3_aa: CAWQSDRGNEQYF

j_call: TRBJ2-1
v_call: TRBV27
clone_size: -
d_call: TRBD1
cdr3_nt: TGTGCCAGCAGAGTCGGCGCCAGGGACAGGGCGGTCAATGAGCAGTTCTTC
cdr3_aa: CASRVGARDRAVNEQFF

j_call: TRBJ1-2
v_call: TRBV21-1
clone_size: -
d_call: -
cdr3_nt: TGTGCCAGCAGCGCACGACATAATGGCTACACCTTC
cdr3_aa: CASSARHNGYTF

j_call: TRBJ2-5
v_call: TRBV11-2
clone_size: -
d_call: TRBD2
cdr3_nt: TGTGCCAGCAGCTTCCCTAGCGGGGGAATCCAAGAGACCCAGTACTTC
cdr3_aa: CASSFPSGGIQETQYF

j_call: TRBJ1-1
v_call: TRBV29-1
clone_size: -
d_call: -
cdr3_nt: TGCAGCGCCATTACTATGAACACTGAAGCTTTCTTT
cdr3_aa: CSAITMNTEAFF

j_call: TRBJ2-7
v_call: TRBV28
clone_size: -
d_call: TRBD1
cdr3_nt: TGTGCCGCACACAGGGGGCTCGAGCAGTACTTC
cdr3_aa: CAAHRGLEQYF

j_call: TRBJ2-1
v_call: TRBV5-1
clone_size: -
d_call: TRBD2
cdr3_nt: TGCGCCAGCAGCCTCCCAGCGGGGTCGGGCGATGAGCAGTTCTTC
cdr3_aa: CASSLPAGSGDEQFF

j_call: TRBJ2-5
v_call: TRBV20-1
clone_size: -
d_call: -
cdr3_nt: TGCAGTGCTAGAGAACGAGGACAGCCAGCCTATGAGCAGTACTTC
cdr3_aa: CSARERGQPAYEQYF

j_call: TRBJ2-3
v_call: TRBV6-2/TRBV6-3
clone_size: -
d_call: -
cdr3_nt: TGTGCCAGCAGTTTACGCGATGGACATTATTCCACAGATACGCAGTATTTT
cdr3_aa: CASSLRDGHYSTDTQYF

j_call: TRBJ2-7
v_call: TRBV29-1
clone_size: -
d_call: -
cdr3_nt: TGCAGCGGGCCACAGGGCTACGAGCAGTACTTC
cdr3_aa: CSGPQGYEQYF

j_call: TRBJ1-1
v_call: TRBV4-3
clone_size: many
d_call: -
cdr3_nt: TGCGCCAGCAGCCAAGTTGGGGTCCCCACTGAAGCTTTCTTT
cdr3_aa: CASSQVGVPTEAFF

j_call: TRBJ2-7
v_call: TRBV11-2
clone_size: -
d_call: -
cdr3_nt: TGTGCCAGCAGCAAGTGGAGCGAGCAGTACTTC
cdr3_aa: CASSKWSEQYF

j_call: TRBJ1-1
v_call: TRBV12-3/TRBV12-4
clone_size: -
d_call: -
cdr3_nt: TGTGCCAGTAGTTGGGGGTCTAACACTGAAGCTTTCTTT
cdr3_aa: CASSWGSNTEAFF

j_call: TRBJ2-5
v_call: TRBV4-3
clone_size: -
d_call: TRBD2
cdr3_nt: TGCGCCAGCAGCCAAGTGGGGCGGGGGAGCTACCAAGAGACCCAGTACTTC
cdr3_aa: CASSQVGRGSYQETQYF

j_call: TRBJ2-2
v_call: TRBV7-3
clone_size: -
d_call: -
cdr3_nt: TGTGCCAGCAGCTTATCTGAAATCAACACCGGGGAGCTGTTTTTT
cdr3_aa: CASSLSEINTGELFF

j_call: TRBJ1-6
v_call: TRBV4-3
clone_size: few
d_call: -
cdr3_nt: TGCGCCAGCAGCCAAGTTCGGGACGGACGATATAATTCACCCCTCCACTTT
cdr3_aa: CASSQVRDGRYNSPLHF

j_call: TRBJ2-1
v_call: TRBV5-6
clone_size: few
d_call: -
cdr3_nt: TGTGCCAGCAGCTTTGTGGGGGGCGCAAGGAATGAGCAGTTCTTC
cdr3_aa: CASSFVGGARNEQFF

j_call: TRBJ2-4
v_call: TRBV12-3/TRBV12-4
clone_size: -
d_call: -
cdr3_nt: TGTGCCAACAGTTTATCGGGCATTCGATACTTC
cdr3_aa: CANSLSGIRYF

j_call: TRBJ1-2
v_call: TRBV9
clone_size: few
d_call: -
cdr3_nt: TGTGCCAGCAGCGTAGCTCGGGAAGGGATCGGCTATGGCTACACCTTC
cdr3_aa: CASSVAREGIGYGYTF

j_call: TRBJ1-2
v_call: TRBV28
clone_size: -
d_call: -
cdr3_nt: TGTGCCAGCAGGAAGAGACAGCACTATGGCTACACCTTC
cdr3_aa: CASRKRQHYGYTF

j_call: TRBJ2-3
v_call: TRBV7-9
clone_size: few
d_call: -
cdr3_nt: TGTGCCAGCAGCTTAAAGCCAGCGGGTGCTGTCACAGATACGCAGTATTTT
cdr3_aa: CASSLKPAGAVTDTQYF

j_call: TRBJ2-7
v_call: TRBV20-1
clone_size: few
d_call: -
cdr3_nt: TGCAGTGCTAGAAGTACAGGGTTAGCCCCCTACGAGCAGTACTTC
cdr3_aa: CSARSTGLAPYEQYF

j_call: TRBJ2-2
v_call: TRBV20-1
clone_size: -
d_call: -
cdr3_nt: TGCAGTGCTAGAGATTGGAGCAGCCCGGCGAACACCGGGGAGCTGTTTTTT
cdr3_aa: CSARDWSSPANTGELFF

j_call: TRBJ2-3
v_call: TRBV7-9
clone_size: -
d_call: -
cdr3_nt: TGTGCCAGCAGCTCCGCGAAACATATGGGGACTTTTTTTGATACGCAGTATTTT
cdr3_aa: CASSSAKHMGTFFDTQYF

j_call: TRBJ1-2
v_call: TRBV6-2/TRBV6-3
clone_size: -
d_call: -
cdr3_nt: TGTGCCAGCACCGCCTCACTGACAGGACACTATGGCTACACCTTC
cdr3_aa: CASTASLTGHYGYTF

j_call: TRBJ2-7
v_call: TRBV4-3
clone_size: many
d_call: TRBD2
cdr3_nt: TGCGCCAGCAGCCAAGATCTTTGGGCTAGCGGGGGTAACTACGAGCAGTACTTC
cdr3_aa: CASSQDLWASGGNYEQYF

j_call: TRBJ2-3
v_call: TRBV7-9
clone_size: -
d_call: -
cdr3_nt: TGTGCCAGCCTTTCACCCCGGGGGTTGTTCACAGATACGCAGTATTTT
cdr3_aa: CASLSPRGLFTDTQYF

j_call: TRBJ2-6
v_call: TRBV7-2
clone_size: -
d_call: -
cdr3_nt: TGTGCCAGCAGCCCTGGGGTGGGTGCTGGGGCCAACGTCCTGACTTTC
cdr3_aa: CASSPGVGAGANVLTF

j_call: TRBJ1-6
v_call: TRBV20-1
clone_size: -
d_call: -
cdr3_nt: TGCAGTGCTAGAGGGGAGTTTGGGGGAGAAGATTCACCCCTCCACTTT
cdr3_aa: CSARGEFGGEDSPLHF

j_call: TRBJ1-4
v_call: TRBV4-3
clone_size: few
d_call: -
cdr3_nt: TGCGCCAGCAGCCAAGACTACAGGGCTAGTGAAAAACTGTTTTTT
cdr3_aa: CASSQDYRASEKLFF

j_call: TRBJ2-7
v_call: TRBV28
clone_size: -
d_call: TRBD1
cdr3_nt: TGTGCCAGCAGTTTATCGATCTCCGGACAGGGTAGCTACGAGCAGTACTTC
cdr3_aa: CASSLSISGQGSYEQYF

j_call: TRBJ2-5
v_call: TRBV4-1
clone_size: -
d_call: -
cdr3_nt: TGCGCCAGCAGCCAAGTGGGGGGTGTAGAGACCCAGTACTTC
cdr3_aa: CASSQVGGVETQYF

j_call: TRBJ2-5
v_call: TRBV7-2
clone_size: -
d_call: TRBD2
cdr3_nt: TGTGCCAGCAGCTTAGTCGCTTTAGCGGGGGAGACCCAGTACTTC
cdr3_aa: CASSLVALAGETQYF

j_call: TRBJ1-3
v_call: TRBV12-3/TRBV12-4
clone_size: -
d_call: -
cdr3_nt: TGTGCCAGCGCCGGGGGGTCTGGAAACACCATATATTTT
cdr3_aa: CASAGGSGNTIYF

j_call: TRBJ2-7
v_call: TRBV7-2
clone_size: few
d_call: -
cdr3_nt: TGTGCCAGCAGCTTTGGGAGAGGGGACTACGAGCAGTACTTC
cdr3_aa: CASSFGRGDYEQYF

j_call: TRBJ2-1
v_call: TRBV11-3
clone_size: few
d_call: -
cdr3_nt: TGTGCCAGCAGCTTCAGGGGGGCCCTAACTTGGAATGAGCAGTTCTTC
cdr3_aa: CASSFRGALTWNEQFF

j_call: TRBJ1-1
v_call: TRBV6-2/TRBV6-3
clone_size: -
d_call: -
cdr3_nt: TGTGCCAGCACCGATGGACAGCTGAACACTGAAGCTTTCTTT
cdr3_aa: CASTDGQLNTEAFF

j_call: TRBJ2-3
v_call: TRBV5-1
clone_size: few
d_call: TRBD2
cdr3_nt: TGCGCCAGCAGCATGACTAGCGGGGGGGCCGGAATCACAGATACGCAGTATTTT
cdr3_aa: CASSMTSGGAGITDTQYF

j_call: TRBJ2-7
v_call: TRBV5-5
clone_size: -
d_call: TRBD1
cdr3_nt: TGTGCCAGCAGAGACCGGGACAGGGCCCTTTTACTGTTCGAGCAGTACTTC
cdr3_aa: CASRDRDRALLLFEQYF

j_call: TRBJ2-3
v_call: TRBV29-1
clone_size: -
d_call: -
cdr3_nt: TGCAGCGTTGGGGGGGTTCTCTGGACAGAAGGCACAGATACGCAGTATTTT
cdr3_aa: CSVGGVLWTEGTDTQYF

j_call: TRBJ1-1
v_call: TRBV9
clone_size: once
d_call: TRBD1
cdr3_nt: TGTGCCAGCAGCGGGACAGGGGGCCCGGGAACTGAAGCTTTCTTT
cdr3_aa: CASSGTGGPGTEAFF

j_call: TRBJ2-1
v_call: TRBV4-2
clone_size: few
d_call: TRBD1
cdr3_nt: TGTGCCAGCAGCCAAGATCCGGACAGGAGCTCCTACAATGAGCAGTTCTTC
cdr3_aa: CASSQDPDRSSYNEQFF